This TCR beta chain was sequenced for a study of T-cell memory formation after mild COVID-19. Study background: Clusters of TCRs were largely donor specific.

CDR1 and CDR2 (germline): LNHNV, YYDKDF (reference sequence). CDR3 size: 16 residues. Between the trimmed V and J ends, which lost 1 base and 5 bases, there was a span of 15 bases. Via MiXCR, TCRdb re-called the 5' RACE reads, giving one row per CDR3 protein. Here the sample spans a few hundred thousand distinct CDR3 sequences, 25% to 30% being singletons. About this clonotype: Its antigen remains unidentified.

Study-level points and caveats: Of the contracting clones, CD4+ ones lay mainly in CM and EM, and CD8+ ones in EMRA.

This receptor was obtained from an adult woman who had mild COVID-19 (a few samples of this study predate the infection). Cell type and time point are not known. The genes are TRBV15 and TRBJ2-1; D tentatively fits TRBD1 or TRBD2 (6 bases each). The sample was PBMCs or a T cell subset sorted from them (not recorded which). CDR3 nucleotide sequence: TGTGCCACCAGCAGAGCCGGGGGCGGGATGGACAATGAGCAGTTCTTC. It yields the protein CATSRAGGGMDNEQFF. Full variable domain (rest looked up from reference TRBV15 and TRBJ2-1): DAMVIQNPRYQVTQFGKPVTLSCSQTLNHNVMYWYQQKSSQAPKLLFHYYDKDFNNEADTPDNFQSRRPNTSFCFLDIRSPGLGDTAMYLCATSRAGGGMDNEQFFGPGTRLTVL.